Below, one T cell receptor (beta chain) is given with its context. Its specificity is unknown. The CDR3 totals 13 residues. V lost 2 bases and J 5 bases, leaving 12 bases between the germline ends. Germline V gene sequence: CDR1 SQVTM, CDR2 ANQGSEA. The donors were part of the validation cohort, which consisted of over a hundred subjects and was separate from the first cohort of several hundred subjects. The data belong to a study of cytomegalovirus exposure and HLA in healthy donors. Whole-study findings and limits: Clusters of TCRs from the first cohort tended to co-occur in the 120 validation repertoires (as a later analysis found). The authors listed 150 or so TCR beta chains as cytomegalovirus-associated.

Some clones are missing from TCRdb's copy, which holds only in-frame ones; the method was immunoSEQ multiplex PCR. The sample lists 250,000 to 400,000 clones; 75% to 90% were seen once. This TCR was recovered from a woman in her twenties or thirties in good health and CMV-seropositive. Sequencing input: PBMCs. J is TRBJ2-5 and V is TRBV29-1; tentatively, D is TRBD1 (5 bases). The CDR3 sequence is CSVEFRVSETQYF. CDR3 DNA: TGCAGCGTTGAATTCAGGGTTAGTGAGACCCAGTACTTC.